This T cell receptor (beta chain) originates from a study of cytomegalovirus exposure and HLA in healthy donors. About the research overall: A previous analysis identified 117 million unique TCR beta sequences derived from roughly 180 million T cells. The study's findings and limits: An analysis done earlier found most TCR beta V segments productive about 87% or about 30% of the time. Researchers reported in a later analysis that common viral pathogens appeared linked to several top clusters. A few of the chains that were CMV-associated were confirmed in vitro to be specific for CMV antigens.

This CDR3 spans 16 amino acids. Unmatched junction bases numbered 15, after V lost 7 bases and J lost 6 bases. Germline-derived CDR1 and CDR2 are MNHNY and SVGAGI (reference sequence). Researchers ran the PCR with 60 Vbeta and 13 Jbeta primers. The data were produced by immunoSEQ multiplex PCR, yet TCRdb's version contains in-frame clones alone and is incomplete. Among approximately 130,000 clones, over 70% were seen once, and the ten largest hold roughly 3%. Notes on this clone: The antigen is not known.

This chain joins TRBV6-6 and TRBJ2-7; 10 positions agree with TRBD2. The sequence was collected from a young man in good health and CMV-seronegative. The sequencing sample was made of PBMCs. The CDR3 DNA reads TGTGCCAGCAAACACGCGGCTAGCGGGAGTGGCGGCGAGCAGTACTTC. The encoded protein is CASKHAASGSGGEQYF.